The rows below give T cell receptor beta chains drawn from one sample of a study of a mutant IDH1 vaccine in newly diagnosed glioma. The method was immunoSEQ multiplex PCR; TCRdb's version includes in-frame clones alone and lacks a portion of them. The data contain 58,000 or so clones, over 80% of them singletons. These receptors' targets are unknown. This specimen was PBMCs, taken from a glioma patient whose treatment included an IDH1 peptide vaccine. The receptors originated from a woman between 45 and 60 years old with glioma. Each CDR3 is given with its conserved first and last residue. The D gene is left open where the match is weak. Some rows have no size entry. The others give once, few or many, or a class for an expanded clone.

TRBJ1-3,TRBD1,-,TRBV13,CASSVRQGGSGNTIYF,TGTGCCAGCAGCGTCCGACAGGGGGGCTCTGGAAACACCATATATTTT
TRBJ2-3,TRBD2,-,TRBV4-2,CASSQGTSGITDTQYF,TGTGCCAGCAGCCAAGGGACTAGCGGTATTACAGATACGCAGTATTTT
TRBJ2-2,TRBD2,-,TRBV4-1,CASSQSGGTGELFF,TGCGCCAGCAGCCAATCGGGGGGCACCGGGGAGCTGTTTTTT
TRBJ2-3,TRBD2,-,TRBV20-1,CSARTSGGAHF,TGCAGTGCCCGGACTAGCGGGGGGGCCCATTTT
TRBJ2-2,-,-,TRBV19,CASSISTRGTGELFF,TGTGCCAGTAGTATAAGCACCCGGGGCACCGGGGAGCTGTTTTTT
TRBJ1-3,-,-,TRBV5-1,CASSKDIAGNTIYF,TGCGCCAGCAGCAAGGACATAGCTGGAAACACCATATATTTT
TRBJ2-7,-,few,TRBV6-5,CASRPHSQSSYEQYF,TGTGCCAGCAGACCCCACTCCCAGAGCTCCTACGAGCAGTACTTC
TRBJ1-2,TRBD1,-,TRBV7-2,CASSSGQTNYGYTF,TGTGCCAGCAGCTCGGGACAGACTAACTATGGCTACACCTTC
TRBJ1-2,TRBD1,-,TRBV4-2,CASSQESRTGYGYTF,TGTGCCAGCAGCCAAGAGTCACGGACAGGTTATGGCTACACCTTC
TRBJ1-2,-,-,TRBV7-2,CASSLGKPNPTF,TGTGCCAGCAGCTTAGGGAAGCCTAATCCCACCTTC
TRBJ1-6,-,-,TRBV9,CASSPGGGWNSPLHF,TGTGCCAGCAGCCCCGGAGGGGGATGGAATTCACCCCTCCACTTT
TRBJ2-5,-,-,TRBV7-7,CASSLVGKQETQYF,TGTGCCAGCAGCTTAGTGGGCAAACAAGAGACCCAGTACTTC
TRBJ1-1,-,-,TRBV18,CASSSRPGALKGITDTEAFF,TGTGCCAGCTCAAGTCGGCCAGGGGCCCTCAAGGGAATTACGGACACTGAAGCTTTCTTT
TRBJ2-1,-,-,TRBV7-7,CASSLSADNEQFF,TGTGCTAGCAGCTTGAGTGCGGACAATGAGCAGTTCTTC
TRBJ1-6,-,few,TRBV25-1,CASSDGDRNNSPLHF,TGTGCCAGCAGTGACGGCGACAGAAATAATTCACCCCTCCACTTT
TRBJ1-4,-,few,TRBV9,CASSGGGTNEKLFF,TGTGCCAGCAGCGGAGGGGGAACTAATGAAAAACTGTTTTTT
TRBJ2-7,-,-,TRBV6-1,CASGISYEQYF,TGTGCGTCAGGGATCTCCTACGAGCAGTACTTC
TRBJ1-2,TRBD1,-,TRBV5-6,CASSLRQGAPYGYTF,TGTGCCAGCAGCTTACGACAGGGGGCACCCTATGGCTACACCTTC
TRBJ1-5,-,-,TRBV30,CAWSVRESVPQHF,TGTGCCTGGAGTGTACGAGAGAGTGTGCCCCAGCATTTT
TRBJ2-5,-,once,TRBV9,CASSVAGQLGETQYF,TGTGCCAGCAGCGTAGCTGGCCAGTTAGGAGAGACCCAGTACTTC
TRBJ2-2,TRBD1,-,TRBV7-9,CASRPGTGFTGELFF,TGTGCCAGCAGACCCGGGACAGGGTTCACCGGGGAGCTGTTTTTT
TRBJ1-6,TRBD1,-,TRBV10-3,CAIWTGADNSPLHF,TGTGCCATATGGACAGGTGCGGACAATTCACCCCTCCACTTT
TRBJ2-5,-,-,TRBV6-6,CASETIRVRIPQYF,TGTGCCAGTGAAACCATACGGGTCCGAATCCCCCAGTACTTC
TRBJ2-7,TRBD2,-,TRBV27,CASSPLGGNSYEQYF,TGTGCCAGCAGTCCCCTCGGGGGGAACTCCTACGAGCAGTACTTC
TRBJ2-7,-,-,TRBV4-3,CASSHATFGSDEQYF,TGCGCCAGCAGCCATGCCACGTTTGGCTCGGACGAGCAGTACTTC
TRBJ1-5,-,-,TRBV5-1,CASSLGSSNQPQHF,TGCGCCAGCAGCTTGGGCAGTTCTAATCAGCCCCAGCATTTT
TRBJ1-4,TRBD1,-,TRBV18,CASSPNPGTGGEKLFF,TGTGCCAGCTCACCAAATCCCGGGACAGGGGGCGAAAAACTGTTTTTT
TRBJ2-7,-,-,TRBV21-1,CASSLGIPYEQYF,TGTGCCAGCAGCCTAGGGATCCCCTACGAGCAGTACTTC
TRBJ1-2,TRBD1,-,TRBV5-5,CASSLDRLYGYTF,TGTGCCAGCAGCCTGGACAGGCTCTATGGCTACACCTTC
TRBJ2-7,-,-,TRBV11-2,CASSLSARSYEQYF,TGTGCCAGCAGCTTAAGCGCAAGGAGCTACGAGCAGTACTTC
TRBJ1-1,-,once,TRBV5-1,CASSLDALTGGNTEAFF,TGCGCCAGCAGCTTGGACGCACTAACAGGAGGGAACACTGAAGCTTTCTTT
TRBJ2-3,TRBD2,-,TRBV9,CASSSHRAGGPYTQYF,TGTGCCAGCAGCTCACATCGGGCGGGGGGGCCATATACGCAGTATTTT
TRBJ1-2,-,-,TRBV6-4,CASSDPYKGGYTF,TGTGCCAGCAGTGACCCCTACAAAGGTGGCTACACCTTC
TRBJ2-5,-,-,TRBV29-1,CSVQKETQYF,TGCAGCGTCCAAAAAGAGACCCAGTACTTC
TRBJ1-1,-,-,TRBV9,CASSPPARQNYEAFF,TGTGCCAGCAGCCCGCCGGCACGCCAAAACTACGAAGCTTTCTTT
TRBJ1-1,-,-,TRBV29-1,CSAHPPGPLSRTEAFF,TGCAGCGCCCACCCCCCGGGCCCACTCAGTAGGACTGAAGCTTTCTTT
TRBJ1-6,-,few,TRBV7-3,CASSLFGGNYNSPLHF,TGTGCCAGCAGCTTATTCGGGGGGAACTATAATTCACCCCTCCACTTT
TRBJ1-1,-,few,TRBV7-9,CASSLVGTRNTEAFF,TGTGCCAGCAGCTTAGTCGGGACACGGAACACTGAAGCTTTCTTT
TRBJ1-4,-,-,TRBV4-1,CASSLEDRFPRFNLFF,TGCGCCAGCAGCCTCGAGGATCGGTTCCCCAGATTTAACCTGTTTTTT
TRBJ1-3,TRBD1,-,TRBV19,CASSPGQGRAGNTIYF,TGTGCCAGCTCCCCGGGACAGGGGCGTGCTGGAAACACCATATATTTT
TRBJ1-1,-,-,TRBV10-3,CAIRGGTEAFF,TGTGCCATCAGGGGGGGCACTGAAGCTTTCTTT
TRBJ2-5,-,-,TRBV6-1,CASTPYVVSEETQYF,TGTGCCAGCACCCCCTACGTCGTTAGCGAAGAGACCCAGTACTTC
TRBJ1-4,-,-,TRBV11-2,CASSQGTTPSAELFF,TGTGCCAGCAGCCAGGGGACGACTCCTAGCGCGGAACTGTTTTTT
TRBJ1-1,-,few,TRBV4-1,CASSQDLSGNTEAFF,TGCGCCAGCAGCCAAGATCTTTCGGGGAACACTGAAGCTTTCTTT
TRBJ1-2,-,-,TRBV5-1,CASSLLQGIGGYTF,TGCGCCAGCAGCTTGCTGCAGGGGATCGGTGGCTACACCTTC
TRBJ2-2,-,-,TRBV7-9,CASTVNTGELFF,TGTGCCAGCACAGTGAACACCGGGGAGCTGTTTTTT
TRBJ2-7,-,-,TRBV19,CASSTTGVLYF,TGTGCCAGTAGTACCACAGGTGTCCTGTACTTC
TRBJ2-7,-,-,TRBV7-9,CASSLALMDEQYF,TGTGCCAGCAGCTTAGCGCTGATGGACGAGCAGTACTTC
TRBJ2-3,-,-,TRBV4-1,CASSQGFARGLASTDTQYF,TGCGCCAGCAGCCAAGGGTTTGCCCGGGGCCTAGCTAGCACAGATACGCAGTATTTT
TRBJ2-1,-,-,TRBV19,CASSVAGNSYNEQFF,TGTGCCAGTAGTGTCGCCGGGAACTCCTACAATGAGCAGTTCTTC
TRBJ1-1,-,-,TRBV14,CASSQALYTEAFF,TGTGCCAGCAGCCAAGCCCTGTACACTGAAGCTTTCTTT
TRBJ1-6,-,-,TRBV28,CASSLDGGRNSPLHF,TGTGCCAGCAGTTTAGACGGGGGGAGGAATTCACCCCTCCACTTT
TRBJ1-1,-,once,TRBV6-5,CASSKGGLTEAFF,TGTGCCAGCAGTAAAGGGGGGTTGACTGAAGCTTTCTTT
TRBJ2-1,-,-,TRBV5-1,CASEAEQFF,TGCGCCAGCGAGGCGGAGCAGTTCTTC
TRBJ1-6,-,-,TRBV15,CATSRDPLGTTNNSPLHF,TGTGCCACCAGCAGAGATCCCCTCGGAACGACTAATAATTCACCCCTCCACTTT